Below, 9 T cell receptor beta chains from the same sample are listed, as sequenced in a study of identical twins. TCRdb re-called the 5' RACE reads with MiXCR, one entry per CDR3 protein. The sample has 1.5 million or so distinct CDR3 sequences, roughly a third seen once. The sample consisted of cord blood. These receptors were taken from a newborn girl in good health.

The V call is TRBV3-1, the J call TRBJ1-1, with 12 bases lining up with TRBD1. The CDR3 covers 17 residues. The V and J ends lost 0 bases and 7 bases, in that order; junction bases with no gene match: 9. Germline CDR1 and CDR2: LGHDT and YNNKEL (reference sequence). The CDR3 DNA reads as TGTGCCAGCAGCCAAGATTGGGGGACAGGGGGCGCGGGTGAAGCTTTCTTT. It translates to CASSQDWGTGGAGEAFF.

This clonotype was observed a handful of times. The chain uses TRBV27 and TRBJ2-1; no definite D call. Trimming shortened V by 6 bases and J by 6 bases, and 15 bases separated the two germline ends. Germline lookup yields CDR1 MNHEY and CDR2 SMNVEV (reference sequence). This CDR3 contains 14 residues. The CDR3 reads CASRIAWPLNEQFF. The CDR3 DNA sequence: TGTGCCAGCAGAATCGCGTGGCCGCTCAATGAGCAGTTCTTC.

There are a few counts of this clonotype. V usage is TRBV12-3 or TRBV12-4 and J usage is TRBJ1-2, with D hard to call. V lost 5 bases to trimming and J lost 5 bases, with 15 bases between them. The CDR3 totals 14 residues. The chain's CDR3 is CASSPRIAPYGYTF. The CDR3 DNA sequence: TGTGCCAGCAGTCCCAGGATAGCTCCGTATGGCTACACCTTC.

This chain links TRBV28 with TRBJ1-2; 12 bases fit TRBD1. The length of the CDR3 is 16 residues. In germline, CDR1 is MDHEN, CDR2 SYDVKM. The V and J ends lost 6 bases and 2 bases, in that order; junction bases with no gene match: 7. CDR3 protein: CASRPPGQGANYGYTF. The CDR3 bases are TGTGCCAGCAGGCCGCCGGGACAGGGGGCCAACTATGGCTACACCTTC.

The table lists this clonotype with a few counts. The rearrangement joins TRBV5-1 to TRBJ1-2; tentative D call: TRBD1 (5 bases). CDR1 is SGHRS and CDR2 is YFSETQ in the germline V gene. CDR3 length equals 16 residues. V lost 0 bases to trimming and J lost 2 bases, with 14 bases between them. CDR3 bases: TGCGCCAGCAGCTTGGAGGGGAGGCCATTAAACTATGGCTACACCTTC. Its translation is CASSLEGRPLNYGYTF.

J is TRBJ2-3 and V is TRBV19, with 8 bases aligning to TRBD2. Germline values: CDR1 LNHDA, CDR2 SQIVND (reference sequence). J gave up 5 bases and V 3 bases, and 13 bases lay outside the gene matches. The CDR3 sequence is 17 residues long. CDR3 sequence (DNA): TGTGCCAGTAGTATCCTTAGCGGGAATCCCCCCGAAGATACGCAGTATTTT. Protein product: CASSILSGNPPEDTQYF.

The genes are TRBV18 and TRBJ2-1; TRBD1 aligns across 8 bases. This CDR3 contains 15 residues. The ends lost 5 bases at V and 8 bases at J; junction bases unmatched: 11. CDR1 KGHSH and CDR2 LQKENI come from the germline V gene. The CDR3 reads CASSSPWTGRYEQFF. In DNA, the CDR3 is TGTGCCAGCTCATCCCCGTGGACAGGGAGGTATGAGCAGTTCTTC.

The chain has TRBV4-1 and TRBJ2-7; a possible D gene is TRBD2 (5 bases). V lost 1 base and J lost 4, with 14 bases in between. The CDR3 is 15 amino acids. Germline assignment: CDR1 MGHRA and CDR2 YSYEKL. Written as DNA, the CDR3 is TGCGCCAGCAGCCAAGTCCCGGGGAGCCCTTACGAGCAGTACTTC. Translating gives CASSQVPGSPYEQYF.

The V and J genes are TRBV20-1 and TRBJ1-5; the D gene is possibly TRBD1 (6 bases). The germline CDR1 and CDR2 sequences are DFQATT and SNEGSKA (reference sequence). V lost 0 bases and J lost 4, with 13 bases in between. There are 15 residues in the CDR3. The CDR3 nucleotides read TGCAGTGCTAGAGATTTTGACAGGATTAATCAGCCCCAGCATTTT. Its translation: CSARDFDRINQPQHF.